This TCR beta chain comes out of a study of tumor-infiltrating lymphocytes in primary liver carcinoma. Study-wide background: Aged between 30 and 69 years, the patients were men and women. Sample yields, roughly 3.5 to 8 million productive TCRbeta reads, were similar across the tissue types.

Starting from 400 to 500 ng of total RNA, TCR beta cDNA was produced with a primer in the constant region. Generation of the TCR beta libraries relied on three nested multiplex PCR rounds using slightly modified ARM-PCR. TCRdb reprocessed the multiplex PCR reads with MiXCR, giving one entry per CDR3 protein. The sample has 40,000 or so distinct CDR3 sequences, more than 70% seen once. To note about this clonotype: The junction departs from the called germline gene at one end, perhaps through a read error.

Starting material for RNA and DNA co-extraction consisted of 20-30 mg of unsorted bulk tissue. Surgeons treated the primary liver carcinoma of the patients by surgical resection. The sample comprised tumor-adjacent normal liver tissue. This TCR derives from a young woman with primary liver carcinoma and hepatitis B virus infection.

CDR3 DNA: TGTGCCAGCATCTTAGCACAGGGATGGAGGGGCAACACCTTC. The encoded protein is CASILAQGWRGNTF. The rearrangement links TRBV7-8 to TRBJ1-2; D is perhaps TRBD1 (6 bases). This CDR3 has 14 residues. Germline-derived CDR1 and CDR2 are SGHVS and FQNEAQ.